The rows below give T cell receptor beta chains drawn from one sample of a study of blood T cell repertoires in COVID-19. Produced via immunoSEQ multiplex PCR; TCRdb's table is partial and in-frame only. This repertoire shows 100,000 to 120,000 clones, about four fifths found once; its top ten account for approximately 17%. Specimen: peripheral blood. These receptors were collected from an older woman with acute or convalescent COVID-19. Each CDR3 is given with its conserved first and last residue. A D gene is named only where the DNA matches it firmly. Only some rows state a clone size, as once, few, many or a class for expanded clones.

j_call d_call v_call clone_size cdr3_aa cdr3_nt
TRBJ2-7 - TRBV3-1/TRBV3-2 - CASSQGTREQYF TGTGCCAGCAGCCAAGGCACTAGAGAACAGTACTTC
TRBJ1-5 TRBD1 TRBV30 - CAWSAGTGASQPQHF TGTGCCTGGAGTGCCGGGACAGGGGCCTCTCAGCCCCAGCATTTT
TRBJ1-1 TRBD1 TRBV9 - CASRGQGGTEAFF TGTGCCAGCAGGGGACAGGGGGGCACTGAAGCTTTCTTT
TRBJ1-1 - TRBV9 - CASSVVETATSEAFF TGTGCCAGCAGCGTAGTTGAGACAGCAACCTCTGAAGCTTTCTTT
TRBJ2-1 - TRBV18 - CASSLAINEQFF TGTGCCAGCTCACTGGCAATCAATGAGCAGTTCTTC
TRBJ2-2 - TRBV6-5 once CASSHARSAGELFF TGTGCCAGCAGTCACGCACGTTCAGCCGGGGAGCTGTTTTTT
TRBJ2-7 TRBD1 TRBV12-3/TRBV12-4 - CASSFTGELEQYF TGTGCCAGCAGTTTCACAGGGGAGCTCGAGCAGTACTTC
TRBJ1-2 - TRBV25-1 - CASSDRGGGIYGYTF TGTGCCAGCAGTGATCGCGGAGGTGGGATTTATGGCTACACCTTC
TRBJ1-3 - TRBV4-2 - CASSQEYMNSGNTIYF TGTGCCAGCAGCCAAGAGTACATGAACTCTGGAAACACCATATATTTT
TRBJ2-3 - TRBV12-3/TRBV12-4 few CASSLRDTQYF TGTGCCAGCAGTTTGAGAGATACGCAGTATTTT
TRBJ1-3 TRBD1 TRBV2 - CASSYQGAHGNTIYF TGTGCCAGCAGTTATCAGGGGGCGCACGGAAACACCATATATTTT
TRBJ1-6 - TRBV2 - CASSDRGTPMDSPLHF TGTGCCAGCAGTGACCGGGGGACTCCCATGGATTCACCCCTCCACTTT
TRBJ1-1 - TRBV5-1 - CASSYQEDTEAFF TGCGCCAGCAGCTATCAGGAGGACACTGAAGCTTTCTTT
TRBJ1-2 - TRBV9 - CASSVAGRGNYGYTF TGTGCCAGCAGCGTAGCTGGCCGGGGGAACTATGGCTACACCTTC
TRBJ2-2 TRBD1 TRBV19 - CASTAGTGVAGELFF TGTGCCAGTACCGCCGGGACAGGGGTAGCCGGGGAGCTGTTTTTT
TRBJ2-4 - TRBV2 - CASTGSQNIQYF TGTGCCAGCACCGGGAGCCAAAACATTCAGTACTTC
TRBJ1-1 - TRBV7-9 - CASSLMDSLAFF TGTGCCAGCAGCCTCATGGACAGTTTGGCTTTCTTT
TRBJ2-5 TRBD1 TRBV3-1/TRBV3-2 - CASSLTGTEETQYF TGTGCCAGCAGCCTGACCGGGACAGAAGAGACCCAGTACTTC
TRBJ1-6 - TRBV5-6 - CASTREGSYNSPLHF TGTGCCAGCACCAGGGAGGGTTCCTATAATTCACCCCTCCACTTT
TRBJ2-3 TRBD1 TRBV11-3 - CASSLDLWDRDPDTQYF TGTGCCAGCAGCTTAGATCTTTGGGACAGGGACCCAGATACGCAGTATTTT
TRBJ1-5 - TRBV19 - CASSGVTLLKNQPQHF TGTGCCAGTAGCGGGGTCACTTTGCTTAAGAATCAGCCCCAGCATTTT
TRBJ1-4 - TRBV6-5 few CASGGLENEKLFF TGTGCCAGCGGGGGACTGGAGAATGAAAAACTGTTTTTT
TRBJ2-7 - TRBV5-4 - CASSLEIDSEQYF TGTGCCAGCAGCTTGGAGATAGATAGCGAGCAGTACTTC
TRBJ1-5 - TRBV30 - CAWSLQDQPQHF TGTGCCTGGAGCCTCCAGGATCAGCCCCAGCATTTT
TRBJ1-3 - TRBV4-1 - CASSPTDEEFFSGNTIYF TGCGCCAGCAGCCCCACCGATGAGGAGTTCTTCTCTGGAAACACCATATATTTT
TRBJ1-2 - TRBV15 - CATSRDPGVGYTF TGTGCCACCAGCAGAGATCCAGGGGTTGGCTACACCTTC